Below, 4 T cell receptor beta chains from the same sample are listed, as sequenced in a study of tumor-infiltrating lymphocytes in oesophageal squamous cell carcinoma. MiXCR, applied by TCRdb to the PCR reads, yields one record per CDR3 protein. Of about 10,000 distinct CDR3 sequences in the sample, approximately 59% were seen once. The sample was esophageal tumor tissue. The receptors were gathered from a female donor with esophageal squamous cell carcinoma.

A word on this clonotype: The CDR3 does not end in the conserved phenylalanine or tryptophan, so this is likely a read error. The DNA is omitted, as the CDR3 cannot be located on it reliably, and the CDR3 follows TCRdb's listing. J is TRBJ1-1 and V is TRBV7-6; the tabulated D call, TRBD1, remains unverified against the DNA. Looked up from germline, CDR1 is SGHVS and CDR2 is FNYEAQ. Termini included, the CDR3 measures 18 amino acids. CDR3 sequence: CASSSPQGLEPTSSTSAP.

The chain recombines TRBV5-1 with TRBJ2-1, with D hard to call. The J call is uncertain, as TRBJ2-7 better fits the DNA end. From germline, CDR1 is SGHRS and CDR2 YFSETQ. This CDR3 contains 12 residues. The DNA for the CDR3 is TGCGCCAGCAGCTTGTGGGCCTACGAGCAGTACTTC. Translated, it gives CASSLWAYEQYF.

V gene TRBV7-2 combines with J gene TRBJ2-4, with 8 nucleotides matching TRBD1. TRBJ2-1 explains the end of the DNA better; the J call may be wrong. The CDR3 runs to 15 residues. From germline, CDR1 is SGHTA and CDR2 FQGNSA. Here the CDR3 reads CASSLITGQAYEQFF. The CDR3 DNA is TGTGCCAGCAGCCTAATTACGGGACAGGCCTACGAGCAGTTCTTC.

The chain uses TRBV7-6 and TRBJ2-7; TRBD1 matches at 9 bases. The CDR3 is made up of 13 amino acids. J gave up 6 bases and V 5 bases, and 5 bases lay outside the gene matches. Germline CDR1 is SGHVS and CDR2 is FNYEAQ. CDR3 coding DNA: TGTGCCAGCAGCCGGGACAGGGAGTCCGAGCAGTACTTC. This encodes CASSRDRESEQYF.